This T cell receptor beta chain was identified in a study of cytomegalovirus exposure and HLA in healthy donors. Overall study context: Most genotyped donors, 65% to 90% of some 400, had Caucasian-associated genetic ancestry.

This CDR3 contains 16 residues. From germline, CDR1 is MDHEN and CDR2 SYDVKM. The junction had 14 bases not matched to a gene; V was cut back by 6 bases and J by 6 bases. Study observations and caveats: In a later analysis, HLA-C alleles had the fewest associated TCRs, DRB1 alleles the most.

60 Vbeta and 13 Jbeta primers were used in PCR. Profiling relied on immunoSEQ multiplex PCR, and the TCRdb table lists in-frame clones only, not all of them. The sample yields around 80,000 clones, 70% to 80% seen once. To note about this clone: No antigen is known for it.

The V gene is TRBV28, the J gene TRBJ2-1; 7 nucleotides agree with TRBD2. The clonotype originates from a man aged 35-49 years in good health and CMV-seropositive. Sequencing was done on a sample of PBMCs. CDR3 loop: CASRSVLAKRGNEQFF. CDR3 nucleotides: TGTGCCAGCAGGTCCGTACTAGCGAAAAGGGGCAATGAGCAGTTCTTC.